These 8 T cell receptor beta chains were all obtained from the same sample, sequenced in a study of T cells in narcolepsy. The method was immunoSEQ multiplex PCR; TCRdb's version includes in-frame clones alone and lacks a portion of them. The data contain some 20,000 clones, 75% to 90% of them singletons. Material: memory (CD45RA-) CD4+ T cells from blood. Every receptor here comes from a human donor in good health.

The rearrangement uses TRBV13 and TRBJ1-1; possibly TRBD1 for D (5 bases). Per germline, CDR1 PRHDT and CDR2 FYEKMQ (reference sequence). The V and J ends lost 5 bases and 0 bases respectively, with 22 bases between them. This CDR3 region has 18 residues. The CDR3 loop reads CASSRGVLGTTMNTEAFF. The CDR3, as DNA: TGTGCCAGCAGCCGGGGTGTTCTTGGGACCACAATGAACACTGAAGCTTTCTTT.

The rearrangement joins TRBV5-1 to TRBJ2-1, with D perhaps matching TRBD2 (6 bases). The CDR3 is 15 amino acids. The V gene's germline CDR1 is SGHRS and CDR2 YFSETQ. The germline V and J ends were trimmed by 0 bases and 6 bases, with 13 bases remaining between them. CDR3 in amino acids: CASSLAGKAGNEQFF. The CDR3 DNA reads as TGCGCCAGCAGCTTGGCCGGGAAAGCGGGCAATGAGCAGTTCTTC.

This chain connects TRBV29-1 to TRBJ2-3; 9 positions agree with TRBD1. Germline V gene data show CDR1 as SQVTM and CDR2 as ANQGSEA. Germline trimming cut 7 bases from V and 2 bases from J; bases unmatched to any gene: 7. The CDR3 sequence is 14 residues long. The CDR3 spells CSGRTGVLTDTQYF. CDR3 nucleotides: TGCAGCGGTCGGACAGGGGTTCTCACAGATACGCAGTATTTT.

The V and J genes are TRBV10-1 and TRBJ1-5; TRBD1 aligns across 7 bases. V lost 3 bases, J lost 10 bases, and 9 bases stayed unmatched. Germline assignment: CDR1 WNHNN and CDR2 SYGVQD (reference sequence). This CDR3 comprises 14 residues. In DNA, the CDR3 is TGCGCCAGCAGTGAACGAAGGGGGCCTCTTCCCCAGCATTTT. Translation: CASSERRGPLPQHF.

This sequence joins TRBV19 and TRBJ2-7; D gene uncertain. The CDR3 has 14 amino acids. Trimming left V 2 bases short and J 1 base short, with 9 bases between. The germline gives CDR1 LNHDA, CDR2 SQIVND (reference sequence). CDR3 loop: CASSISSSSYEQYF. In nucleotides, the CDR3 is TGTGCCAGTAGTATATCATCCTCTTCCTACGAGCAGTACTTC.

V gene TRBV12-5 combines with J gene TRBJ1-3; D may be TRBD1 (6 bases). The CDR3 loop spans 16 amino acids. Germline values: CDR1 LGHNT, CDR2 FRNRAP. Trimming shortened V by 5 bases and J by 0 bases, and 14 bases separated the two germline ends. For the CDR3, the DNA is TGTGCTAGTGGTCCCGGGGGAGGGGGCTCTGGAAACACCATATATTTT. This sequence encodes CASGPGGGGSGNTIYF. Combining the CDR3 with reference TRBV12-5 and TRBJ1-3 gives the whole variable domain DARVTQTPRHKVTEMGQEVTMRCQPILGHNTVFWYRQTMMQGLELLAYFRNRAPLDDSGMPKDRFSAEMPDATLATLKIQPSEPRDSAVYFCASGPGGGGSGNTIYFGEGSWLTVV.

The chain joins TRBV27 to TRBJ2-7; D is undetermined. The CDR3 has 13 residues. V lost 6 bases to trimming and J lost 2 bases, with 11 bases between them. CDR1 and CDR2 (germline): MNHEY, SMNVEV (reference sequence). For the CDR3, the DNA is TGTGCCAGCAGAACTCAGTCAACCTACGAGCAGTACTTC. Amino acid sequence: CASRTQSTYEQYF.

The chain is built from TRBV14 and TRBJ2-3; a possible D gene is TRBD2 (5 bases). Looked up from germline, CDR1 is SGHDN and CDR2 is FVKESK. The CDR3 extends over 13 amino acids. V was cut by 7 bases and J by 1 base, with 9 bases left in between. Here the CDR3 reads CASKIGGTDTQYF. CDR3 sequence (DNA): TGTGCCAGCAAAATCGGGGGCACAGATACGCAGTATTTT.